The 19 T cell receptor beta chains presented below share a single source sample, sequenced in a study of T-cell reconstitution after alpha-beta-depleted transplantation in children. Unique molecular identifiers were incorporated into the prepared TCRbeta library. One entry per CDR3 protein, called by TCRdb with MiXCR from the PCR reads. The table includes 490,000 or so distinct CDR3 sequences, 10% detected once. This sample comprised PBMCs, obtained before TCRalphabeta/CD19-depleted stem cell transplant. The source of these receptors is a child under 10 years old with inherited bone marrow failure, due to receive a stem cell transplant.

This clonotype was seen at least ten times. The chain joins TRBV12-3 or TRBV12-4 to TRBJ2-7; TRBD1 aligns across 11 bases. The CDR3 is 16 residues long. V lost 3 bases and J lost 2; bases outside the gene matches: 6. For the CDR3, the DNA is TGTGCCAGCAGTTTCTCCCAGGGACAGGGGGCCTACGAGCAGTACTTC. Protein product: CASSFSQGQGAYEQYF.

This clonotype was found a few times. V usage is TRBV6-5 and J usage is TRBJ2-2; unclear D gene. Germline V lookup: CDR1 MNHEY, CDR2 SVGAGI. V lost 2 bases to trimming and J lost 7 bases, with 5 bases between them. This CDR3 has 12 amino acids. CDR3 nucleotide sequence: TGTGCCAGCAGTTACCCCTTCGGGGAGCTGTTTTTT. As protein: CASSYPFGELFF.

In regard to this clonotype: One junction end does not reproduce the germline sequence, and a read error may be involved. In DNA form, the CDR3 reads TGCGCCAGCAGCCTGGGGGTGGGAAGGGATGAGCATTTCTTC. Protein: CASSLGVGRDEHFF. The chain is built from TRBV4-1 and TRBJ2-1, with D perhaps assigned TRBD1 or TRBD2 (5 bases each). Germline lookup yields CDR1 MGHRA and CDR2 YSYEKL. The CDR3 runs 14 residues.

This CDR3 is CASSPDRIKLFF. CDR3 nucleotides: TGTGCCAGCTCACCGGACAGGATAAAGCTGTTTTTT. The rearrangement links TRBV18 to TRBJ2-2; 7 bases are shared with TRBD1. Trimming removed 3 bases from V and 12 bases from J; junction bases left unmatched: 4. From germline, CDR1 is KGHSH and CDR2 LQKENI. The length of the CDR3 is 12 residues.

This chain uses TRBV7-2 with TRBJ2-3, with 12 bases matching TRBD2. CDR1 and CDR2 from the germline V gene are SGHTA and FQGNSA. This CDR3 has 16 residues. Trimming cost V 5 bases and J 5 bases; bases outside gene matches: 8. The CDR3 sequence: CASSPLAGGRGDTQYF. CDR3 nucleotide sequence: TGTGCCAGCAGCCCCCTAGCGGGAGGGCGGGGAGATACGCAGTATTTT.

This clonotype appeared many times. This chain links TRBV7-2 with TRBJ1-1; TRBD1 matches 7 bases. The V gene end was trimmed by 2 bases and the J gene end by 4 bases; junction bases not matched to a gene: 16. Looked up from germline, CDR1 is SGHTA and CDR2 is FQGNSA. The CDR3 runs 18 residues. The CDR3 sequence: CASSLFPNRDRVSTEAFF. The DNA of the CDR3 is TGTGCCAGCAGCTTATTTCCGAACCGGGACAGAGTGTCCACTGAAGCTTTCTTT.

This sequence joins TRBV30 and TRBJ1-6; 8 bases are shared with TRBD1. Germline CDR1 GTSNPN, CDR2 SVGIG (reference sequence). After removal of 3 bases from V and 10 bases from J, the junction contained 8 bases not matched to a gene. The CDR3 extends over 14 amino acids. The CDR3 protein is CAWSPGQAGSPLHF. The CDR3, as DNA: TGTGCCTGGAGCCCGGGACAGGCGGGGTCACCCCTCCACTTT.

This chain links TRBV28 with TRBJ1-1; 10 bases match TRBD1. The CDR3 is 16 amino acids. Per the germline V gene, CDR1 is MDHEN and CDR2 is SYDVKM. J gave up 6 bases and V 2 bases, and 9 bases lay outside the gene matches. In DNA form, the CDR3 reads TGTGCCAGCAGTTTAGCCCCCGACAGGGGGCTTGCTGAAGCTTTCTTT. Translating it yields CASSLAPDRGLAEAFF.

This clonotype was counted ten times or more. The gene calls are TRBV12-3 or TRBV12-4 and TRBJ1-2; D gene ambiguous. This CDR3 is built from 13 residues. Trimming removed 3 bases from V and 2 bases from J, with 7 bases in between. The CDR3 bases are TGTGCCAGCAGTTTTCTGGAGAACTATGGCTACACCTTC. It encodes CASSFLENYGYTF.

This clonotype was observed many times. The chain recombines TRBV20-1 with TRBJ2-7, with D maybe TRBD2 (5 bases). The CDR3 is 13 amino acids. Germline V gene sequence: CDR1 DFQATT, CDR2 SNEGSKA (reference sequence). With 8 bases removed from V and 0 bases from J, the gap between germline ends came to 14 bases. The CDR3 region has the DNA TGCAGTCCCTGGGAGAGCCCCTCCTACGAGCAGTACTTC. As protein: CSPWESPSYEQYF.

This clonotype was observed at least ten times. The V gene is TRBV9, the J gene TRBJ2-1; 7 positions match TRBD1. Looked up from germline, CDR1 is SGDLS and CDR2 is YYNGEE. V dropped 0 bases and J dropped 2; count of bases not matched to a gene: 2. This CDR3 is 15 amino acids long. CDR3 sequence: CASSVVQGAYNEQFF. In DNA form, the CDR3 reads TGTGCCAGCAGCGTAGTCCAGGGGGCCTACAATGAGCAGTTCTTC.

This clonotype was recorded many times. The chain recombines TRBV5-4 with TRBJ2-1; TRBD2 is a possible D gene (6 bases). CDR3 size: 14 residues. V lost 5 bases and J lost 7, with 16 bases in between. Germline CDR1 reads SGHNT; CDR2 reads YYREEE (reference sequence). The CDR3 is CASSVADLGNEQFF. For the CDR3, the DNA is TGTGCCAGCAGTGTAGCGGACCTGGGGAATGAGCAGTTCTTC.

The gene calls are TRBV4-2 and TRBJ2-1, with 9 bases matching TRBD2. The CDR3 length is 19 residues. The germline gives CDR1 LGHNA, CDR2 YNFKEQ. Unmatched junction bases numbered 14, after V lost 1 base and J lost 4 bases. CDR3 sequence (DNA): TGTGCCAGCAGCCAAGGCACCTTCCCAGCGGGAGGCGGGTACAATGAGCAGTTCTTC. Encoded protein: CASSQGTFPAGGGYNEQFF.

Concerning this clonotype: One base away lies a much larger clone, so this may be a sequencing read error. This rearrangement joins TRBV11-2 to TRBJ2-7; no definite D call. The germline V gene has CDR1 SGHAT and CDR2 FQNNGV. The CDR3 runs to 13 residues. The CDR3 is CASSFPLPYGQYF. For the CDR3, the DNA is TGTGCCAGCAGCTTTCCTCTGCCCTACGGGCAGTACTTC.

At least ten counts were recorded for this clonotype. The rearrangement uses TRBV12-3 or TRBV12-4 and TRBJ2-2; 9 nucleotides match TRBD2. J lost 5 bases, V lost 5 bases, and 6 bases had no gene match. The CDR3 sequence is 15 residues long. The CDR3 coding sequence is TGTGCCAGCAGTGAGACTAGCGGTATTACCGGGGAGCTGTTTTTT. Protein sequence: CASSETSGITGELFF.

In its sample, this clonotype was seen many times. The chain recombines TRBV28 with TRBJ2-3; D unresolved. V was trimmed by 3 bases and J by 2 bases, leaving 12 bases between them. The CDR3 is 15 amino acids. Germline V gene lookup returns CDR1 MDHEN and CDR2 SYDVKM. CDR3 in amino acids: CASSLIEGPTDTQYF. The DNA for the CDR3 is TGTGCCAGCAGTTTGATTGAAGGGCCCACAGATACGCAGTATTTT.

This clonotype was counted between two and nine times. The chain couples TRBV29-1 to TRBJ2-3; 7 positions match TRBD2. V dropped 4 bases and J dropped 0; count of bases not matched to a gene: 7. The V gene's germline CDR1 is SQVTM and CDR2 ANQGSEA. The CDR3 runs 15 residues. This CDR3 reads CSVVFWEGSTDTQYF. CDR3 nucleotide sequence: TGCAGCGTTGTATTTTGGGAGGGGAGCACAGATACGCAGTATTTT.

Ten or more counts support this clonotype. The rearrangement links TRBV5-1 to TRBJ2-1; no firm D call. Per germline, CDR1 SGHRS and CDR2 YFSETQ. V lost 3 bases, J lost 4 bases, and 20 bases lay in between. The CDR3 spans 17 residues. The CDR3 loop reads CASSSPWNSHGYNEQFF. In DNA, the CDR3 is TGCGCCAGCAGCTCGCCATGGAATTCCCATGGGTACAATGAGCAGTTCTTC. Based on the CDR3 plus reference TRBV5-1 and TRBJ2-1, the full variable domain is KAGVTQTPRYLIKTRGQQVTLSCSPISGHRSVSWYQQTPGQGLQFLFEYFSETQRNKGNFPGRFSGRQFSNSRSEMNVSTLELGDSALYLCASSSPWNSHGYNEQFFGPGTRLTVL.

Ten or more counts support this clonotype. This chain connects TRBV28 to TRBJ1-6; D is possibly TRBD1 (6 bases). Trimming took 2 bases from V and 10 from J, leaving 15 bases between them. CDR1 is MDHEN and CDR2 is SYDVKM in the germline V gene. The CDR3 is 15 amino acids. The CDR3 nucleotides are TGTGCCAGCAGTTTAATACCGGGGGCACGATCACCCCTCCACTTT. It specifies CASSLIPGARSPLHF.